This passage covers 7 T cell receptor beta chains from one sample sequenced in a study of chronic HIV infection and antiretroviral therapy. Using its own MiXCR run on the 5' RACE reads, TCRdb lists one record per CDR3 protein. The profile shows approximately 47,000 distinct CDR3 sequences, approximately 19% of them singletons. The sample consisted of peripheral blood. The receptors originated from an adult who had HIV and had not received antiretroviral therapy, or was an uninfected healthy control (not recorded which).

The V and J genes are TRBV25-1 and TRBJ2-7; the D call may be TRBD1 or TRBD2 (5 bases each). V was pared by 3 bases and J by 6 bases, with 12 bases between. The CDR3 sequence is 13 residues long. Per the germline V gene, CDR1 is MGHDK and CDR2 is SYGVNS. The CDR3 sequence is CASSDPVGVEQYF. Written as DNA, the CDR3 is TGTGCCAGCAGTGACCCCGTGGGGGTCGAGCAGTACTTC.

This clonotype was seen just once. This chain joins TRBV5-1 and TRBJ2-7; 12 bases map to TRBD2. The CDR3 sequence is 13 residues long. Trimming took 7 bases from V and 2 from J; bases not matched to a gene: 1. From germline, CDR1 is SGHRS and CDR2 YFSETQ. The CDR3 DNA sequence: TGCGCCAGCGGACTAGCGGGGACCTACGAGCAGTACTTC. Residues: CASGLAGTYEQYF.

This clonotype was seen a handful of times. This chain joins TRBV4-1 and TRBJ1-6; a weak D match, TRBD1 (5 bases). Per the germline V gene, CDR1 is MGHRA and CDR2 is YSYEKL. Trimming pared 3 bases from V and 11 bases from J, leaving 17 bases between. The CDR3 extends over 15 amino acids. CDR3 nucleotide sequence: TGCGCCAGCAGCCAGGTGATTGGCGGCAGGGCACCCCTCCACTTT. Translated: CASSQVIGGRAPLHF.

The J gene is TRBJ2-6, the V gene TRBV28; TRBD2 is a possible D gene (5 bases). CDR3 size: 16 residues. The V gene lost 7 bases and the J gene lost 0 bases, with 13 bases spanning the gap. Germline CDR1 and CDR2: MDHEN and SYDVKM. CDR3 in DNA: TGTGCCAGCACCCTACGGGGTGCCTCTGGGGCCAACGTCCTGACTTTC. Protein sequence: CASTLRGASGANVLTF.

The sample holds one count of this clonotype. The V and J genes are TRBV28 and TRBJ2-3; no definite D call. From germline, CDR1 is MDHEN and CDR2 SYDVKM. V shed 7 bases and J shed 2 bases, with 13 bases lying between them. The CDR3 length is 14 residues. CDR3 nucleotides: TGTGCCAGCAAAGCTAGACCTGACACAGATACGCAGTATTTT. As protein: CASKARPDTDTQYF.

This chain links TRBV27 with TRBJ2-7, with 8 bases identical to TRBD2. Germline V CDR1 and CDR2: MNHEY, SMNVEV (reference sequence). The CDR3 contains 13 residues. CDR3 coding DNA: TGTGCTTTAAGCGGGAGAGACCCCTACGAGCAGTACTTC. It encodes CALSGRDPYEQYF.

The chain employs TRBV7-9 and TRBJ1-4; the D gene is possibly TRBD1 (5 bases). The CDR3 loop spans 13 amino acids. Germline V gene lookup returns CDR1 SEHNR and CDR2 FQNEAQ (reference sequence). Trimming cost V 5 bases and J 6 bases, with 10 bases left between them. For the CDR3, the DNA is TGTGCCAGCAGCGGGCGGGGGGATGAAAAACTGTTTTTT. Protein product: CASSGRGDEKLFF.